A single sample gave rise to the 31 T cell receptor beta chains below, sequenced in a study of T cell responses to AZD1222 COVID-19 vaccine. Some clones are missing from TCRdb's copy, which holds only in-frame ones; the method was immunoSEQ multiplex PCR. The table includes some 60,000 clones, roughly 80% detected once. The sequencing here drew on peripheral blood, taken 28 days after the second AZD1222 dose. These receptors were taken from an adult who received the AZD1222 COVID-19 vaccine.

This rearrangement joins TRBV25-1 to TRBJ1-6; a weak D match, TRBD1 (6 bases). Trimming took off 3 bases at V and 10 bases at J, with 13 bases between the two ends. The CDR3 sequence is 14 residues long. Per germline, CDR1 MGHDK and CDR2 SYGVNS. The DNA of the CDR3 is TGTGCCAGCAGTGACACAGGGCTGGAGTCACCCCTCCACTTT. Translating it yields CASSDTGLESPLHF. Together with reference TRBV25-1 and TRBJ1-6, the CDR3 gives the full variable domain: EADIYQTPRYLVIGTGKKITLECSQTMGHDKMYWYQQDPGMELHLIHYSYGVNSTEKGDLSSESTVSRIRTEHFPLTLESARPSHTSQYLCASSDTGLESPLHFGNGTRLTVT.

This sequence joins TRBV18 and TRBJ1-4; TRBD1 might be the D (5 bases). The germline V gene has CDR1 KGHSH and CDR2 LQKENI. V lost 3 bases to trimming and J lost 8 bases, with 13 bases between them. This CDR3 contains 14 residues. CDR3 coding DNA: TGTGCCAGCTCACCCCGGGGGGTGAGCGAAAAACTGTTTTTT. Translating it yields CASSPRGVSEKLFF.

V is TRBV6-5 and J is TRBJ1-1, with a weak D call TRBD1 (5 bases). The CDR3 is made up of 14 amino acids. Germline loops: CDR1 MNHEY, CDR2 SVGAGI. V lost 6 bases, J lost 1 base, and 12 bases lay in between. The DNA for the CDR3 is TGTGCCAGCAGGGGGCGGGGGTCGAACACTGAAGCTTTCTTT. It specifies CASRGRGSNTEAFF.

The chain couples TRBV10-3 to TRBJ2-5; 10 bases fit TRBD2. This CDR3 comprises 14 residues. Looked up from germline, CDR1 is ENHRY and CDR2 is SYGVKD. V lost 8 bases to trimming and J lost 4 bases; unmatched junction nucleotides: 7. The CDR3 sequence is CAISASGGGETQYF. DNA of the CDR3: TGTGCCATCTCGGCTAGCGGGGGCGGAGAGACCCAGTACTTC.

This clone was recorded a few times. The genes are TRBV5-6 and TRBJ1-4, with TRBD1 matching over 10 bases. The junction had 6 bases not matched to a gene; V was cut back by 5 bases and J by 5 bases. Germline V gene lookup returns CDR1 SGHDT and CDR2 YYEEEE. The CDR3 contains 15 residues. CDR3 residues: CASREWTGGNEKLFF. CDR3 sequence (DNA): TGTGCCAGCAGGGAATGGACAGGGGGAAATGAAAAACTGTTTTTT.

This clone has only one observation. The rearrangement links TRBV4-3 to TRBJ1-1, with D maybe TRBD1 (6 bases). Germline V gives CDR1 LGHNA, CDR2 YSLEER. V was trimmed by 1 base and J by 1 base, leaving 10 bases between them. The CDR3 is made up of 15 amino acids. The CDR3 loop is CASSQVPGANTEAFF. The CDR3 nucleotides read TGCGCCAGCAGCCAAGTGCCAGGGGCGAACACTGAAGCTTTCTTT.

The chain carries TRBV2 and TRBJ1-5, with D unclear. The CDR3 covers 13 residues. The germline CDR1 and CDR2 sequences are SNHLY and FYNNEI. Trimming pared 3 bases from V and 7 bases from J, leaving 10 bases between. The CDR3 is CASSDDGFQPQHF. In DNA form, the CDR3 reads TGTGCCAGCAGTGACGACGGTTTCCAGCCCCAGCATTTT.

The chain has TRBV6-5 and TRBJ1-2, with D possibly being TRBD1 (5 bases). The CDR3 covers 15 residues. Trimming shortened V by 7 bases and J by 1 base, and 16 bases separated the two germline ends. Germline CDR1 reads MNHEY; CDR2 reads SVGAGI. The CDR3 reads CASIRRGFGNYGYTF. DNA of the CDR3: TGTGCCAGCATTCGACGGGGGTTTGGTAACTATGGCTACACCTTC.

V is TRBV6-6 and J is TRBJ2-1; D gene uncertain. The germline V and J ends were trimmed by 2 bases and 2 bases, with 10 bases remaining between them. The length of the CDR3 is 15 residues. Per the germline V gene, CDR1 is MNHNY and CDR2 is SVGAGI (reference sequence). CDR3 residues: CASSYGQEPYNEQFF. CDR3 nucleotides: TGTGCCAGCAGTTACGGGCAGGAACCCTACAATGAGCAGTTCTTC.

This chain uses TRBV28 with TRBJ1-2; possible D gene TRBD1, 5 bases. CDR1 and CDR2 (germline): MDHEN, SYDVKM. Trimming left V 3 bases short and J 8 bases short, with 10 bases between. The CDR3 is 12 amino acids. The DNA for the CDR3 is TGTGCCAGCAGTTTCAAGGGGCAAGGCTACACCTTC. Translated: CASSFKGQGYTF.

The chain links TRBV28 to TRBJ1-3; perhaps TRBD1 as D (6 bases). CDR1 and CDR2 from the germline V gene are MDHEN and SYDVKM. The CDR3 is 14 residues long. Trimming shortened V by 6 bases and J by 2 bases, and 11 bases separated the two germline ends. The CDR3 sequence: CASSPQGTGNTIYF. In nucleotides, the CDR3 is TGTGCCAGCAGCCCCCAGGGGACTGGAAACACCATATATTTT.

The V call is TRBV6-4, the J call TRBJ2-6, with TRBD1 matching 11 bases. The germline V gene encodes CDR1 MRHNA and CDR2 SNTAGT. This CDR3 has 17 residues. Germline trimming cut 5 bases from V and 0 bases from J; bases unmatched to any gene: 3. Written as DNA, the CDR3 is TGTGCCAGCAGTCCCGGGACAGGGGGCTCTGGGGCCAACGTCCTGACTTTC. Protein sequence: CASSPGTGGSGANVLTF.

The CDR3 region has the DNA TGTGCCAGCAGCGTAGATTCCCCGGGACAGGGGGATAACTATGGCTACACCTTC. Translated, it gives CASSVDSPGQGDNYGYTF. The chain carries TRBV9 and TRBJ1-2, with TRBD1 matching over 11 bases. The CDR3 consists of 18 residues. The V gene end was trimmed by 0 bases and the J gene end by 1 base; junction bases not matched to a gene: 8. In germline, CDR1 is SGDLS, CDR2 YYNGEE.

This clone was counted a few times. The CDR3 sequence is CASSGPRGGAETQYF. Written as DNA, the CDR3 is TGTGCCAGCAGTGGACCTCGGGGGGGCGCAGAGACCCAGTACTTC. The V call is TRBV2, the J call TRBJ2-5, with TRBD2 identical over 8 bases. V was clipped by 4 bases and J by 4 bases; unmatched bases: 8. The CDR3 spans 15 residues. Per germline, CDR1 SNHLY and CDR2 FYNNEI.

This sequence joins TRBV2 and TRBJ1-2, with D possibly matching TRBD1 (6 bases). From germline, CDR1 is SNHLY and CDR2 FYNNEI. Trimming shortened V by 1 base and J by 4 bases, and 13 bases separated the two germline ends. The length of the CDR3 is 15 residues. The CDR3 bases are TGTGCCAGCAGTGAAGAGGGGGACGGCTCCTATGGCTACACCTTC. Its protein is CASSEEGDGSYGYTF.

The rearrangement joins TRBV7-6 to TRBJ2-2; D gene unclear. CDR3 length equals 14 residues. V was shortened by 2 bases and J by 5 bases, with 9 bases between the two germline ends. Per the germline V gene, CDR1 is SGHVS and CDR2 is FNYEAQ. The CDR3 reads CASSLRAPTGELFF. CDR3 in DNA: TGTGCCAGCAGCTTACGGGCCCCGACCGGGGAGCTGTTTTTT.

The chain carries TRBV11-3 and TRBJ1-4; D possibly corresponds to TRBD1 (5 bases). The CDR3 consists of 13 residues. Per germline, CDR1 SGHNT and CDR2 YENEEA. Trimming took off 2 bases at V and 12 bases at J, with 13 bases between the two ends. CDR3 bases: TGTGCCAGCAGCTTACGCAGGGAGGGAGAACTGTTTTTT. It specifies CASSLRREGELFF.

This chain uses TRBV6-2 or TRBV6-3 with TRBJ2-7; D gene uncertain. The ends were cut back, 6 bases at V and 2 bases at J, with 5 bases in the middle. This CDR3 spans 11 amino acids. Germline values: CDR1 MNHEY, CDR2 SVGEGT. The CDR3 DNA is TGTGCCAGCAGCGCTACCTACGAGCAGTACTTC. Its translation: CASSATYEQYF.

The gene calls are TRBV2 and TRBJ2-3, with 13 bases matching TRBD2. V trimming: 6 bases; J trimming: 2 bases; junction bases outside the gene matches: 5. CDR1 is SNHLY and CDR2 is FYNNEI in the germline V gene. This CDR3 contains 16 residues. The DNA of the CDR3 is TGTGCCAGCAGGAGGACTAGCGGGGGAGTCACAGATACGCAGTATTTT. This sequence encodes CASRRTSGGVTDTQYF.

In this sample, this clone turned up a few times. The chain is built from TRBV24-1 and TRBJ1-2; D ambiguous. This CDR3 region has 13 residues. Germline V gene data show CDR1 as KGHDR and CDR2 as SFDVKD. V lost 3 bases, J lost 5 bases, and 9 bases lay in between. The CDR3 nucleotides are TGTGCCACCAGTGATCTCGGGTCTTATGGCTACACCTTC. It specifies CATSDLGSYGYTF.

V usage is TRBV12-3 or TRBV12-4 and J usage is TRBJ2-5; a weak D match, TRBD2 (6 bases). Trimming shortened V by 3 bases and J by 6 bases, and 11 bases separated the two germline ends. CDR3 length: 13 amino acids. CDR3 residues: CASSFLAGKTQYF. In DNA form, the CDR3 reads TGTGCCAGCAGTTTTTTGGCGGGAAAGACCCAGTACTTC.

The chain has TRBV25-1 and TRBJ1-5, with 9 nucleotides matching TRBD1. The CDR3 contains 18 residues. CDR1 and CDR2 from the germline V gene are MGHDK and SYGVNS. V lost 10 bases and J lost 2; bases outside the gene matches: 18. The CDR3 loop is CATRGGDTGGKCNQPQHF. For the CDR3, the DNA is TGTGCCACCCGGGGGGGGGACACAGGGGGCAAGTGCAATCAGCCCCAGCATTTT.

This rearrangement joins TRBV19 to TRBJ1-5; no clear D gene. Trimming shortened V by 5 bases and J by 5 bases, and 19 bases separated the two germline ends. CDR1 is LNHDA and CDR2 is SQIVND in the germline V gene (reference sequence). The CDR3 is 16 residues long. This chain's CDR3 is CASSPEGFGWDQPQHF. CDR3 coding DNA: TGTGCCAGTAGTCCCGAGGGTTTTGGGTGGGATCAGCCCCAGCATTTT.

This sequence joins TRBV28 and TRBJ1-6, with D possibly TRBD1 on 5 matching bases. The CDR3 extends over 11 amino acids. Germline CDR1 MDHEN, CDR2 SYDVKM. V was clipped by 6 bases and J by 14 bases, with 11 bases between them. The CDR3 here is CASRGLRALHF. In DNA, the CDR3 is TGTGCCAGCAGGGGGCTTAGAGCCCTCCACTTT.

V and J are TRBV10-3 and TRBJ1-5, with D possibly matching TRBD1 (5 bases). This CDR3 spans 17 amino acids. Trimming pared 2 bases from V and 0 bases from J, leaving 14 bases between. Germline V CDR1 and CDR2: ENHRY, SYGVKD. DNA of the CDR3: TGTGCCATCAGTGAGAGGGGATTAGGGAGTAGCAATCAGCCCCAGCATTTT. Protein product: CAISERGLGSSNQPQHF.

This clone was found once. Here the CDR3 DNA reads TGCGCCAGCAGCTTGGGGACAGGGGAGCCAACTAATGAAAAACTGTTTTTT. Translating it yields CASSLGTGEPTNEKLFF. The V call is TRBV5-1, the J call TRBJ1-4, with 9 positions matching TRBD1. Looked up from germline, CDR1 is SGHRS and CDR2 is YFSETQ. Trimming took 0 bases from V and 0 from J; bases not matched to a gene: 3. The length of the CDR3 is 17 residues.

V and J are TRBV24-1 and TRBJ2-1, with a possible D match to TRBD1 (6 bases). The CDR3 runs to 16 residues. Looked up from germline, CDR1 is KGHDR and CDR2 is SFDVKD. The germline V and J ends were trimmed by 4 bases and 2 bases, with 14 bases remaining between them. CDR3: CATSDIQGGTYNEQFF. CDR3 nucleotides: TGTGCCACCAGTGACATACAGGGTGGAACCTACAATGAGCAGTTCTTC.

The rearrangement joins TRBV11-2 to TRBJ1-2; D is unclear. The CDR3 totals 13 residues. Trimming removed 5 bases from V and 0 bases from J, with 7 bases in between. The V gene's germline CDR1 is SGHAT and CDR2 FQNNGV. CDR3 protein: CASSGISNYGYTF. CDR3 DNA: TGTGCCAGCAGCGGGATTTCTAACTATGGCTACACCTTC.

The chain has TRBV3-1 (or the pseudogene TRBV3-2) and TRBJ1-1, with D hard to call. Per germline, CDR1 LGHDT and CDR2 YNNKEL (reference sequence). This CDR3 is 14 amino acids long. With 0 bases removed from V and 1 base from J, the gap between germline ends came to 6 bases. CDR3 loop: CASSQEDANTEAFF. In DNA form, the CDR3 reads TGTGCCAGCAGCCAAGAAGACGCGAACACTGAAGCTTTCTTT.

J is TRBJ1-6 and V is TRBV24-1; D remains ambiguous. V lost 2 bases and J lost 7, with 8 bases in between. Looked up from germline, CDR1 is KGHDR and CDR2 is SFDVKD. The CDR3 extends over 14 amino acids. Here the CDR3 DNA reads TGTGCCACCAGTGATTCGAGAGACAATTCACCCCTCCACTTT. Amino acid sequence: CATSDSRDNSPLHF.

This clone has more than one count but fewer than ten. This sequence joins TRBV6-6 and TRBJ1-5; unclear D gene. This CDR3 spans 15 amino acids. The germline CDR1 and CDR2 sequences are MNHNY and SVGAGI (reference sequence). Trimming cost V 2 bases and J 2 bases, with 10 bases left between them. The CDR3 region is CASSYVSWGNQPQHF. The CDR3 DNA reads as TGTGCCAGCAGTTACGTGAGCTGGGGCAATCAGCCCCAGCATTTT.